This T cell receptor (beta chain) was documented in a study of T cells in localized non-small cell lung cancer. Study findings and constraints: When the top 100 tumor clones were examined, a median about 60 of them also appeared in the adjacent lung, which was paired and uninvolved. Tumor showed lower T cell clonality than uninvolved adjacent lung, where it was highest. As only one tumor region underwent sequencing, heterogeneity remains possible. Elevated circulating T cell density in blood was associated with longer overall survival.

Germline CDR1 and CDR2: SGHTA and FQGTGA. Trimming left V 5 bases short and J 7 bases short, with 14 bases between. There are 13 residues in the CDR3. Measured with immunoSEQ multiplex PCR; TCRdb has only the in-frame clones, and not every one. The table has about 36,000 clones, 87% seen once; the top ten hold about 7%. In its sample, this clone was seen once. Its antigen remains unknown. This chain connects TRBV7-3 to TRBJ1-1; tentative D call: TRBD1 (5 bases). This specimen was peripheral blood, taken before any cancer treatment. This TCR was sampled from a woman aged 40-70 years with stage I lung adenocarcinoma. The CDR3 region is CASSVDRSLEAFF. DNA for the CDR3: TGTGCCAGCAGCGTCGACAGAAGCCTTGAAGCTTTCTTT.